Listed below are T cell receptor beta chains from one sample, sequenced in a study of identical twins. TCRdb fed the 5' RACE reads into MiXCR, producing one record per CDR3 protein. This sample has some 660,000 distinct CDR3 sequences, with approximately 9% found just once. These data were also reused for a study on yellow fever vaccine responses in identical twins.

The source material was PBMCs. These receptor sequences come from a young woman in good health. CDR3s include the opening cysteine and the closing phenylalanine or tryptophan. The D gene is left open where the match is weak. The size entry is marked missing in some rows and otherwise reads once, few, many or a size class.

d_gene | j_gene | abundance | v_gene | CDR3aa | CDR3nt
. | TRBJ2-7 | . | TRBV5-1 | CASSFDGPSYEQYF | TGCGCCAGCAGCTTTGACGGACCATCTTACGAGCAGTACTTC
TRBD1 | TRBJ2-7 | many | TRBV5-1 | CASRLTGGFYEQYF | TGCGCCAGCCGGTTGACAGGGGGTTTCTACGAGCAGTACTTC
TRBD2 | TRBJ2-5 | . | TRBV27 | CASSFRGGTTQYF | TGTGCCAGCAGTTTCCGGGGGGGAACTACCCAGTACTTC
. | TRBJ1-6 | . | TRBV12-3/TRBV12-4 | CASSNGPEPLHF | TGTGCCAGCAGTAACGGGCCCGAACCCCTCCACTTT
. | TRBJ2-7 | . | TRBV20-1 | CSAPPGTYEQYF | TGCAGTGCTCCACCGGGAACCTACGAGCAGTACTTC
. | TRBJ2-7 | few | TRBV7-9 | CASSLAPVQVNYEQYF | TGTGCCAGCAGCTTAGCCCCCGTGCAGGTGAACTACGAGCAGTACTTC
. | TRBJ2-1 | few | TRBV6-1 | CASSSLGLGYNEQFF | TGTGCCAGCAGCTCATTGGGCTTGGGGTACAATGAGCAGTTCTTC
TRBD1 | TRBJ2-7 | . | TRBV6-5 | CASSYLAGTGISYEQYF | TGTGCCAGCAGTTACCTCGCCGGGACAGGGATCTCCTACGAGCAGTACTTC
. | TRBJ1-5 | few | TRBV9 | CASSVSGGPGQPQHF | TGTGCCAGCAGCGTGAGCGGGGGGCCGGGTCAGCCCCAGCATTTT
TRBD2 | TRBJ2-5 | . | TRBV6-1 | CASSIGLAGAKETQYF | TGTGCCAGCAGTATCGGACTAGCGGGAGCCAAAGAGACCCAGTACTTC
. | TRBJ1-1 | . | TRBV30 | CAWSVRTGTEAFF | TGTGCCTGGAGTGTACGGACGGGCACTGAAGCTTTCTTT
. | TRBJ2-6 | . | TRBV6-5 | CASSYSTRGAGANVLTF | TGTGCCAGCAGTTACTCGACCAGGGGAGCTGGGGCCAACGTCCTGACTTTC
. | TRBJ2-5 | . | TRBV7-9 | CASSLELDGAQETQYF | TGTGCCAGCAGCTTAGAATTGGATGGTGCCCAGGAGACCCAGTACTTC